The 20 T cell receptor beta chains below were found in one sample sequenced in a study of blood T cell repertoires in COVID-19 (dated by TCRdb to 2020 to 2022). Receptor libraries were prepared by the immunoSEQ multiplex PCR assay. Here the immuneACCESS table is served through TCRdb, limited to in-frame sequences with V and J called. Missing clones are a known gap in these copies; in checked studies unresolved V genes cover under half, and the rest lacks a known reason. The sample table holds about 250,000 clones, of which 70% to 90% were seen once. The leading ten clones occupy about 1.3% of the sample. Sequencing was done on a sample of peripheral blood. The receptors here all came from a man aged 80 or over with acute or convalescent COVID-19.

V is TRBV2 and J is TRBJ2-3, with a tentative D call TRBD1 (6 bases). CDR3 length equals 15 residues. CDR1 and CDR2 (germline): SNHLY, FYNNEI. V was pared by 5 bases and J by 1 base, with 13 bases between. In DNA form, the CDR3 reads TGTGCCAGCAGTAAAGAACAGGGACGCACAGATACGCAGTATTTT. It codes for CASSKEQGRTDTQYF.

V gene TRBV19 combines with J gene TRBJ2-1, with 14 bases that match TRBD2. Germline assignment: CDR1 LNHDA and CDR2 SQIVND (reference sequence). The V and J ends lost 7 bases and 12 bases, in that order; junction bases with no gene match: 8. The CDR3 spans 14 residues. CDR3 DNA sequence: TGTGCCAGTAAATTCGGGACTAGCGGGAGTCGGCAGTTCTTC. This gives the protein CASKFGTSGSRQFF.

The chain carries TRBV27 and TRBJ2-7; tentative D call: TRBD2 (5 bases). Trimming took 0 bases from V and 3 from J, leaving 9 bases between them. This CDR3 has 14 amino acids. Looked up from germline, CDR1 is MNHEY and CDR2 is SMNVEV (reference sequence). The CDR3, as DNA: TGTGCCAGCAGTTTATCGGGAGTTGTCTACGAGCAGTACTTC. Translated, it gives CASSLSGVVYEQYF.

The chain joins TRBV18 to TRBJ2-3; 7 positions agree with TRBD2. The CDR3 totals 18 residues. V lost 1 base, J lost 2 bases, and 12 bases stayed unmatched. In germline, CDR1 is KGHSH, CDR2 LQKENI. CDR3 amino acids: CASSPLASGALSTDTQYF. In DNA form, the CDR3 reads TGTGCCAGCTCACCACTCGCTAGCGGAGCTCTTTCCACAGATACGCAGTATTTT.

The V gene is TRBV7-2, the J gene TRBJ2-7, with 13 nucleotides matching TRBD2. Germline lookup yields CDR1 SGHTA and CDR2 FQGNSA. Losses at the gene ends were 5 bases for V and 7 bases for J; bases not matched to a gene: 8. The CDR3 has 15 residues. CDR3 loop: CASSPTSGGAREQYF. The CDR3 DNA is TGTGCCAGCAGCCCTACTAGCGGGGGGGCCCGAGAGCAGTACTTC.

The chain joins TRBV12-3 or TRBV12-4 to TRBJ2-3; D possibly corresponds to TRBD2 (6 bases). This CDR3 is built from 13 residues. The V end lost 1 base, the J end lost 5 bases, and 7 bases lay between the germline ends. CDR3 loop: CASSLGGKDTQYF. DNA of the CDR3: TGTGCCAGCAGTTTAGGCGGGAAAGATACGCAGTATTTT.

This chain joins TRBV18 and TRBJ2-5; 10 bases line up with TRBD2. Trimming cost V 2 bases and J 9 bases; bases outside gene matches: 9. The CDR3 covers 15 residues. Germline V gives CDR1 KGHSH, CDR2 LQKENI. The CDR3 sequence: CASSPGLAERWAQYF. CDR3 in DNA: TGTGCCAGCTCACCAGGACTAGCGGAGCGGTGGGCCCAGTACTTC.

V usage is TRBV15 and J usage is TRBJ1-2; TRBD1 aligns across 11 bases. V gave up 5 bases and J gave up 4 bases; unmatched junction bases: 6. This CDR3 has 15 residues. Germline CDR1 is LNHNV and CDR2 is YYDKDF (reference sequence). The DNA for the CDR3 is TGTGCCACCAGCCCCCGGGACAGGGGGACCTATGGCTACACCTTC. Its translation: CATSPRDRGTYGYTF.

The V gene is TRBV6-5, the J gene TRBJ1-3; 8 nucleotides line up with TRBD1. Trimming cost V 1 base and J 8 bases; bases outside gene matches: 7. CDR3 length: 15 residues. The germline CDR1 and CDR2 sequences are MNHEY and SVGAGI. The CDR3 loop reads CASSYYRGSEDTIYF. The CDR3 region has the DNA TGTGCCAGCAGTTACTACAGGGGGAGTGAAGACACCATATATTTT.

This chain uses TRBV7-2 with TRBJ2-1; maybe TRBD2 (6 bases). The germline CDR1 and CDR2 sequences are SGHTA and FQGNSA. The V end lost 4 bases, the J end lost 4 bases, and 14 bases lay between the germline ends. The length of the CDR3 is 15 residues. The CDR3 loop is CASSSSFGTYNEQFF. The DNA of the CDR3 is TGTGCCAGCAGCTCTAGTTTCGGGACTTACAATGAGCAGTTCTTC.

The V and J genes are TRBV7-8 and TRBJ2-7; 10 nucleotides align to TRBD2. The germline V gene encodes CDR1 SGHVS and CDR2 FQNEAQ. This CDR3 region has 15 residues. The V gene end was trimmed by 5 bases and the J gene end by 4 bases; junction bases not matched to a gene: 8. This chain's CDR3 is CASSKSGGAYYEQYF. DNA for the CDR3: TGTGCCAGCAGCAAAAGCGGGGGGGCTTATTACGAGCAGTACTTC. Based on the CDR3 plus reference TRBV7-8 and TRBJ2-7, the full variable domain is GAGVSQSPRYKVAKRGQDVALRCDPISGHVSLFWYQQALGQGPEFLTYFQNEAQLDKSGLPSDRFFAERPEGSVSTLKIQRTQQEDSAVYLCASSKSGGAYYEQYFGPGTRLTVT.

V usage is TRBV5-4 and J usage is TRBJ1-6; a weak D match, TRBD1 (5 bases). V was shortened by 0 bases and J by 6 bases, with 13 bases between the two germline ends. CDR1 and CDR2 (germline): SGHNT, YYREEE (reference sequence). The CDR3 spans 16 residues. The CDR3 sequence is CASSLEAGRLNSPLHF. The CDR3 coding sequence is TGTGCCAGCAGCTTGGAGGCAGGGAGGCTTAATTCACCCCTCCACTTT.

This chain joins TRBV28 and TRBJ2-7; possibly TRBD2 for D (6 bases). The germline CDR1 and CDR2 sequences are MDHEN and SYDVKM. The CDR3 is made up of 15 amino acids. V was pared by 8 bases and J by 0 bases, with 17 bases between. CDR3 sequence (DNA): TGTGCCAGCCGATCCCCGCGGGGTAGCTCCTACGAGCAGTACTTC. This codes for CASRSPRGSSYEQYF.

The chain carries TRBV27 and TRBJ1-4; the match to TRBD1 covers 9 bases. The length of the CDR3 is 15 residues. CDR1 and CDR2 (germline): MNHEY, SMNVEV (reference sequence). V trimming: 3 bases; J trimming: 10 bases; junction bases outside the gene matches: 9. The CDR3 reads CASSFSGTGRVKLFF. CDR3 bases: TGTGCCAGCAGTTTTTCCGGGACAGGGAGAGTAAAACTGTTTTTT.

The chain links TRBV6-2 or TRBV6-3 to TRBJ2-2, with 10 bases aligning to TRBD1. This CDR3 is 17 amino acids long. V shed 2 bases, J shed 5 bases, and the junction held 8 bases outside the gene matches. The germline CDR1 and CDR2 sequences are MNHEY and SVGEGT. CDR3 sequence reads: CASSYTGQGLGTGELFF. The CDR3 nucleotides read TGTGCCAGCAGTTACACGGGACAGGGGCTTGGAACCGGGGAGCTGTTTTTT.

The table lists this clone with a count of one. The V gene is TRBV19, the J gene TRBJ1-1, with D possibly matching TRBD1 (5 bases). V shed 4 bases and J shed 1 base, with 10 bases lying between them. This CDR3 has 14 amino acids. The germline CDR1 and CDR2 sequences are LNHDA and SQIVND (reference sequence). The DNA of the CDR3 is TGTGCCAGTAGTAAGGGCAGGGAGAACACTGAAGCTTTCTTT. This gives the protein CASSKGRENTEAFF.

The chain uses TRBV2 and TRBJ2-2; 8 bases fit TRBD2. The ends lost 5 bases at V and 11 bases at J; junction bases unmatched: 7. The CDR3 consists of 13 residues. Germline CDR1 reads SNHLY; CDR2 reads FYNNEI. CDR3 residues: CASSPGGITELFF. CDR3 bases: TGTGCCAGCAGTCCGGGGGGGATCACAGAGCTGTTTTTT. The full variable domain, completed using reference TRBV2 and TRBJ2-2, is EPEVTQTPSHQVTQMGQEVILRCVPISNHLYFYWYRQILGQKVEFLVSFYNNEISEKSEIFDDQFSVERPDGSNFTLKIRSTKLEDSAMYFCASSPGGITELFFGEGSRLTVL.

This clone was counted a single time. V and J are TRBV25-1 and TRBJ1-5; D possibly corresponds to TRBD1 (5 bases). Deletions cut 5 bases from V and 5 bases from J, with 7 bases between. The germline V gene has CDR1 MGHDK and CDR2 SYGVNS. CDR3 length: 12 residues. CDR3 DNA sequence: TGTGCCAGCAGTTCACAGGATCAGCCCCAGCATTTT. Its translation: CASSSQDQPQHF.

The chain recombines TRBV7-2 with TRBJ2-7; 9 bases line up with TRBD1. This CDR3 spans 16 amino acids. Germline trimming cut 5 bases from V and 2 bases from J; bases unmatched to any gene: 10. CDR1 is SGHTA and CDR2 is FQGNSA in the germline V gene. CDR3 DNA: TGTGCCAGCAGCCCACGTCGGACAGGGGCTCCCTACGAGCAGTACTTC. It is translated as CASSPRRTGAPYEQYF.

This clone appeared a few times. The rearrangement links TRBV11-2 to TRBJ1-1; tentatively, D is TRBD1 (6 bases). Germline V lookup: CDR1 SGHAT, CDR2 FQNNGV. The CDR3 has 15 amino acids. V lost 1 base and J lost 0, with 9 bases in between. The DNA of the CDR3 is TGTGCCAGCAGCTTAGGGGGGCTCATGAACACTGAAGCTTTCTTT. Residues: CASSLGGLMNTEAFF. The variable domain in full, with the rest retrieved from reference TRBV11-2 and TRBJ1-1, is EAGVAQSPRYKIIEKRQSVAFWCNPISGHATLYWYQQILGQGPKLLIQFQNNGVVDDSQLPKDRFSAERLKGVDSTLKIQPAKLEDSAVYLCASSLGGLMNTEAFFGQGTRLTVV.